The entry below describes one TCR beta chain. Its antigen is not identified. Alongside a J-beta primer mix, a sample-barcoded 5' primer served in a second PCR lasting about 7 to 11 cycles. Tagging of each cDNA molecule was performed by a template-switch adaptor with 12 random nucleotides. A single record per CDR3 protein comes from TCRdb applying MiXCR to the 5' RACE reads. The data hold roughly 1,500,000 distinct CDR3 sequences, with roughly 32% observed a single time. This entry is derived from a study of blood T cells in healthy people across ages. Study-wide points: Observed TCR beta diversity per million T cells went down as age went up. This fall followed a roughly linear course with age. Higher diversity and more naive CD4+ cells were features of long-lived donors, compared to aged donors.

The trim removed 8 bases at V and 6 bases at J, leaving 11 bases unmatched. Germline loops: CDR1 MNHEY, CDR2 SMNVEV (reference sequence). The CDR3 consists of 14 residues. The study isolated at least 6.5 million PBMCs from each sample. This TCR derives from a woman between 25 and 40 years old in good health. The J gene is TRBJ2-7, the V gene TRBV27; 9 nucleotides line up with TRBD2. Material: blood. Written as DNA, the CDR3 is TGTGCCAGCGGGTATTTAGCGGGAGTCCGCGAGCAGTACTTC. Its protein is CASGYLAGVREQYF.